This paragraph covers one T cell receptor beta chain sequence. Antigen: not known. Germline V gene data show CDR1 as SGHDN and CDR2 as FVKESK. CDR3 length equals 17 residues. V gave up 5 bases and J gave up 5 bases, with 24 bases separating them. Researchers report immunoSEQ v3.0 was run at survey level. Sequencing used immunoSEQ multiplex PCR; TCRdb keeps in-frame clones, though not all of them. The repertoire consists of approximately 10,000 clones, with about 86% occurring once and the leading ten covering over 20%. These data originate in a study of long-term antiretroviral therapy in people with HIV. Whole-study context: The earliest samples predate the 2015 immediate-ART recommendation by about a decade.

Study outcomes and limitations: Among HIV repertoires, CDR3 length ranges were narrower than those of controls.

All donors provided no fewer than one pre-ART and no fewer than two post-ART PBMC samples. J is TRBJ2-5 and V is TRBV14, with D possibly being TRBD2 (6 bases). The sample consisted of unsorted PBMCs, taken roughly 7 years after starting antiretroviral therapy. The receptor was derived from a man in his fifties or sixties with HIV. This CDR3 is CASSNEAGFGVEETQYF. The CDR3 coding sequence is TGTGCCAGCAGCAACGAGGCGGGGTTCGGGGTGGAGGAGACCCAGTACTTC.